This T cell receptor beta chain was captured by sequencing in a study of CDR3 diversity in severe acne. The CDR3 contains 13 residues. V gave up 4 bases and J gave up 3 bases; unmatched junction bases: 2. CDR1 is SQVTM and CDR2 is ANQGSEA in the germline V gene. TCRdb reprocessed the PCR reads with MiXCR, giving one entry per CDR3 protein. The sample consists of 97,000 or so distinct CDR3 sequences, around 56% of them appearing once. Specimen: blood. This TCR was sampled from a male donor with acne. The chain joins TRBV29-1 to TRBJ2-2; 7 bases align to TRBD1. CDR3 nucleotide sequence: TGCAGCGTTGGACAGGGTTACACCGGGGAGCTGTTTTTT. It yields the protein CSVGQGYTGELFF.